This entry lists 27 T cell receptor beta chains sequenced from one sample in a study of T cells in Graves' hyperthyroidism and ophthalmopathy (dated 2019 in TCRdb). The protocol used for the library was multiplex PCR. Sequenced on an Illumina HiSeq 2000. The TCR beta CDR3 regions were amplified from RNA transcripts. For the first round of RT-PCR on the TCR CDR3, the HTBI primer set was used together with the Qiagen OneStep RT-PCR kit. TCRdb reran the public reads through fastp at Q25 and MiXCR, keeping productive beta chains. Each record represents a unique CDR3 protein, reported with the most common genes and DNA among its rows. The sample contains about 840,000 distinct CDR3 sequences, over 35% of them found a single time. In total, the top ten clones hold approximately 8.7% of the sample. The sample was blood. The source is a man aged 18 to 30 with Graves' hyperthyroidism.

Many counts were recorded for this clonotype. V gene TRBV2 combines with J gene TRBJ2-7; 8 nucleotides line up with TRBD1. The CDR3 sequence is 12 residues long. Germline CDR1 reads SNHLY; CDR2 reads FYNNEI. Trimming cost V 4 bases and J 6 bases; bases outside gene matches: 2. The CDR3 DNA reads TGTGCCAGCAGTGTGGACAGGGTCGAGCAGTACTTC. Its translation: CASSVDRVEQYF.

This clonotype was counted many times. The CDR3 DNA sequence: TGTGCCAGCAGCTTAGCGGCAGGGGCTAACACTGAAGCTTTCTTT. Protein sequence: CASSLAAGANTEAFF. The gene calls are TRBV7-9 and TRBJ1-1, with D possibly matching TRBD1 (6 bases). The V end was cut by 0 bases, the J end by 2 bases, with 10 bases between. The CDR3 has 15 residues. Germline CDR1 reads SEHNR; CDR2 reads FQNEAQ (reference sequence).

This clonotype appeared once. The rearrangement uses TRBV2 and TRBJ2-2; 11 nucleotides match TRBD2. CDR3 size: 15 residues. V lost 8 bases to trimming and J lost 3 bases; unmatched junction nucleotides: 5. CDR1 SNHLY and CDR2 FYNNEI come from the germline V gene. CDR3 residues: CASGGLAVDTGELFF. CDR3 DNA: TGTGCCAGCGGGGGACTAGCGGTTGACACCGGGGAGCTGTTTTTT.

On this clonotype: This may arise from a read error, as a much more abundant clone is one base away. This chain connects TRBV2 to TRBJ1-4, with D hard to call. Germline lookup yields CDR1 SNHLY and CDR2 FYNNEI. This CDR3 has 13 amino acids. The CDR3 sequence is CAGSERPNEKLFF. CDR3 DNA: TGTGCCGGCAGTGAGAGACCTAATGAAAAACTGTTTTTT.

The table lists this clonotype with many counts. V gene TRBV7-2 combines with J gene TRBJ1-1; D perhaps matches TRBD1 (6 bases). The CDR3 covers 14 residues. Germline V lookup: CDR1 SGHTA, CDR2 FQGNSA. V shed 4 bases and J shed 4 bases, with 13 bases lying between them. The CDR3 spells CASSSDSRSTEAFF. The CDR3 nucleotides are TGTGCCAGCAGCTCGGACAGTCGGAGCACTGAAGCTTTCTTT.

This clonotype has only a few counts. The chain joins TRBV7-9 to TRBJ1-5; 8 nucleotides agree with TRBD1. This CDR3 spans 16 amino acids. J lost 5 bases, V lost 1 base, and 7 bases had no gene match. The germline gives CDR1 SEHNR, CDR2 FQNEAQ (reference sequence). This chain's CDR3 is CASSLVETGVYQPQHF. DNA for the CDR3: TGTGCCAGCAGCTTAGTGGAGACAGGGGTGTATCAGCCCCAGCATTTT.

The J gene is TRBJ2-5, the V gene TRBV9; D may be TRBD2 (6 bases). The CDR3 is 14 residues long. CDR1 and CDR2 (germline): SGDLS, YYNGEE. V was clipped by 6 bases and J by 5 bases, with 17 bases between them. The CDR3 loop reads CASNTGLRGETQYF. The CDR3 nucleotides are TGTGCCAGCAACACAGGACTACGAGGGGAGACCCAGTACTTC.

V usage is TRBV7-9 and J usage is TRBJ1-3; D gene uncertain. CDR3 size: 15 residues. V was trimmed by 5 bases and J by 3 bases, leaving 14 bases between them. CDR1 is SEHNR, CDR2 FQNEAQ, per germline (reference sequence). The CDR3 DNA follows: TGTGCCAGCAGCCCGGTGGTGGGATATGGAAACACCATATATTTT. It codes for CASSPVVGYGNTIYF.

The chain couples TRBV7-8 to TRBJ1-2; TRBD1 matches at 10 bases. CDR3 length equals 14 residues. V lost 5 bases, J lost 6 bases, and 6 bases stayed unmatched. CDR1 and CDR2 from the germline V gene are SGHVS and FQNEAQ. The CDR3 loop reads CASSQGDRGHGYTF. CDR3 DNA sequence: TGTGCCAGCAGCCAAGGCGACAGGGGGCATGGCTACACCTTC.

This clonotype was picked up many times. The J gene is TRBJ1-1, the V gene TRBV2, with D perhaps TRBD1 (5 bases). The ends were cut back, 10 bases at V and 8 bases at J, with 23 bases in the middle. Germline V gene lookup returns CDR1 SNHLY and CDR2 FYNNEI. The CDR3 consists of 14 residues. The CDR3 coding sequence is TGTGCCACTCCTAGGGGAGTTATAGACCCCGAAGCTTTCTTT. Residues: CATPRGVIDPEAFF.

This clonotype was detected ten times or more. The rearrangement joins TRBV5-1 to TRBJ1-2; 10 positions match TRBD1. The CDR3 runs 15 residues. Trimming at V came to 4 bases and at J to 3 bases, leaving 6 bases not matched to a gene. Germline lookup yields CDR1 SGHRS and CDR2 YFSETQ. CDR3 amino acids: CASSTRQGADYGYTF. The CDR3 nucleotides are TGCGCCAGCAGCACGAGACAGGGGGCTGACTATGGCTACACCTTC.

This clonotype was recorded a few times. V and J are TRBV9 and TRBJ2-5; D ambiguous. In germline, CDR1 is SGDLS, CDR2 YYNGEE. The ends were cut back, 4 bases at V and 5 bases at J, with 15 bases in the middle. This CDR3 has 14 amino acids. In DNA form, the CDR3 reads TGTGCCAGCAGCCCCCGGCATAGGACGGAGACCCAGTACTTC. Its translation is CASSPRHRTETQYF.

A word on this clonotype: This may be a read error: a much more frequent sequence differs by one nucleotide. The CDR3 does not close with the conserved phenylalanine or tryptophan, likely indicating a read error. V gene TRBV10-3 combines with J gene TRBJ2-7; D perhaps matches TRBD1 (6 bases). This CDR3 contains 16 residues. CDR1 is ENHRY and CDR2 is SYGVKD in the germline V gene. V lost 4 bases and J 3 bases, leaving 19 bases between the germline ends. Here the CDR3 reads CAISVTRTEPNYEQYL. The DNA of the CDR3 is TGTGCCATCAGTGTAACGCGGACAGAGCCTAACTACGAGCAGTACCTC.

This clonotype has a count of ten or more. This rearrangement joins TRBV12-3 or TRBV12-4 to TRBJ1-6, with TRBD1 matching over 7 bases. V lost 1 base and J lost 13; bases outside the gene matches: 7. This CDR3 contains 14 residues. The CDR3 sequence is CASSLGQGGFPLHF. CDR3 DNA: TGTGCCAGCAGTTTAGGGCAGGGGGGATTCCCCCTCCACTTT.

The chain joins TRBV2 to TRBJ2-3, with D perhaps assigned TRBD1 or TRBD2 (6 bases each). This CDR3 has 15 amino acids. Per germline, CDR1 SNHLY and CDR2 FYNNEI. Trimming took 4 bases from V and 1 from J, leaving 12 bases between them. The CDR3 DNA sequence: TGTGCCAGCAGTGCGGTCGGGGGCCGCACAGATACGCAGTATTTT. As protein: CASSAVGGRTDTQYF. Using reference TRBV2 and TRBJ2-3 for the parts outside the CDR3, the full variable domain is EPEVTQTPSHQVTQMGQEVILRCVPISNHLYFYWYRQILGQKVEFLVSFYNNEISEKSEIFDDQFSVERPDGSNFTLKIRSTKLEDSAMYFCASSAVGGRTDTQYFGPGTRLTVL.

The chain has TRBV7-2 and TRBJ2-2; 7 bases match TRBD2. Germline lookup yields CDR1 SGHTA and CDR2 FQGNSA. After removal of 5 bases from V and 4 bases from J, the junction contained 10 bases not matched to a gene. This CDR3 spans 16 amino acids. CDR3 region: CASSPRGGAVTGELFF. CDR3 DNA sequence: TGTGCCAGCAGCCCCCGGGGAGGGGCGGTCACCGGGGAGCTGTTTTTT.

The genes are TRBV7-2 and TRBJ1-1; a possible D gene is TRBD1 (5 bases). This CDR3 is 15 amino acids long. The V gene lost 5 bases and the J gene lost 1 base, with 14 bases spanning the gap. CDR1 is SGHTA, CDR2 FQGNSA, per germline. The CDR3 DNA follows: TGTGCCAGCAGCCCCAAGGTCACAGGGAACACTGAAGCTTTCTTT. Its translation: CASSPKVTGNTEAFF.

This clonotype was seen just once. V is TRBV10-3 and J is TRBJ1-3, with unresolved D. The length of the CDR3 is 16 residues. Trimming cost V 10 bases and J 0 bases, with 19 bases left between them. In germline, CDR1 is ENHRY, CDR2 SYGVKD. DNA of the CDR3: TGTGCCAGCAGCTTGGGAGGGAAAAACTCTGGAAACACCATATATTTT. The encoded protein is CASSLGGKNSGNTIYF.

Ten or more counts support this clonotype. This rearrangement joins TRBV7-2 to TRBJ1-5; D remains ambiguous. CDR3 length: 14 amino acids. Germline V gene sequence: CDR1 SGHTA, CDR2 FQGNSA. V was cut by 1 base and J by 0 bases, with 4 bases left in between. CDR3 DNA sequence: TGTGCCAGCAGCTTAGGGTATAGCAATCAGCCCCAGCATTTT. Amino acids: CASSLGYSNQPQHF. The full variable domain, with the rest looked up from reference TRBV7-2 and TRBJ1-5, is GAGVSQSPSNKVTEKGKDVELRCDPISGHTALYWYRQSLGQGLEFLIYFQGNSAPDKSGLPSDRFSAERTGGSVSTLTIQRTQQEDSAVYLCASSLGYSNQPQHFGDGTRLSIL.

Only a few counts were recorded for this clonotype. The chain combines TRBV14 with TRBJ2-7; the D is unclear. CDR3 length: 12 amino acids. Trimming cost V 0 bases and J 7 bases, with 7 bases left between them. Germline V CDR1 and CDR2: SGHDN, FVKESK. Here the CDR3 reads CASSQDMREQYF. CDR3 in DNA: TGTGCCAGCAGCCAAGATATGCGGGAGCAGTACTTC. Based on the CDR3 plus reference TRBV14 and TRBJ2-7, the full variable domain is EAGVTQFPSHSVIEKGQTVTLRCDPISGHDNLYWYRRVMGKEIKFLLHFVKESKQDESGMPNNRFLAERTGGTYSTLKVQPAELEDSGVYFCASSQDMREQYFGPGTRLTVT.

The V gene is TRBV9, the J gene TRBJ2-5; perhaps TRBD2 as D (5 bases). Trimming removed 0 bases from V and 5 bases from J, with 14 bases in between. The CDR3 runs to 15 residues. The germline gives CDR1 SGDLS, CDR2 YYNGEE. CDR3 bases: TGTGCCAGCAGCGTAGCTGGCGGCCGGAGGGAGACCCAGTACTTC. Its translation is CASSVAGGRRETQYF.

In this sample, this clonotype turned up many times. The chain recombines TRBV7-8 with TRBJ1-4, with a possible D match to TRBD1 (5 bases). Germline values: CDR1 SGHVS, CDR2 FQNEAQ. The V gene lost 1 base and the J gene lost 7 bases, with 13 bases spanning the gap. CDR3 length: 15 amino acids. The CDR3 here is CASSLERGAVEKLFF. CDR3 DNA sequence: TGTGCCAGCAGCTTAGAAAGGGGCGCCGTTGAAAAACTGTTTTTT.

The sample holds many counts of this clonotype. The chain joins TRBV29-1 to TRBJ2-5; a possible D gene is TRBD1 (6 bases). The CDR3 is made up of 12 amino acids. V lost 8 bases and J 2 bases, leaving 12 bases between the germline ends. Per the germline V gene, CDR1 is SQVTM and CDR2 is ANQGSEA. CDR3: CSLRDMQETQYF. The CDR3 bases are TGCAGCCTCCGGGACATGCAAGAGACCCAGTACTTC.

This clonotype was counted a single time. This chain links TRBV2 with TRBJ1-2; D possibly corresponds to TRBD1 (6 bases). Trimming shortened V by 7 bases and J by 1 base, and 13 bases separated the two germline ends. Per germline, CDR1 SNHLY and CDR2 FYNNEI. This CDR3 contains 14 residues. The CDR3 bases are TGTGCCAGCACCTGGGACACGTATAACTATGGCTACACCTTC. This translates into CASTWDTYNYGYTF. The variable domain in full, completed from reference TRBV2 and TRBJ1-2, reads EPEVTQTPSHQVTQMGQEVILRCVPISNHLYFYWYRQILGQKVEFLVSFYNNEISEKSEIFDDQFSVERPDGSNFTLKIRSTKLEDSAMYFCASTWDTYNYGYTFGSGTRLTVV.

Comment on this clonotype: A read error may explain this, as a much larger clone is one base away. The chain combines TRBV20-1 with TRBJ2-7, with TRBD1 identical over 9 bases. Germline V gives CDR1 DFQATT, CDR2 SNEGSKA (reference sequence). The trim removed 1 base at V and 2 bases at J, leaving 9 bases unmatched. The CDR3 is made up of 16 amino acids. The CDR3 DNA is TGCAGTGCTAGAGCCAGCGGGACAGGGTCTACCTACGAGCAGTACTTC. Translation gives CSARASGTGSTYEQYF.

This chain connects TRBV7-9 to TRBJ1-4; possibly TRBD1 for D (6 bases). There are 16 residues in the CDR3. Germline loops: CDR1 SEHNR, CDR2 FQNEAQ (reference sequence). V was cut by 5 bases and J by 3 bases, with 16 bases left in between. The CDR3 nucleotides read TGTGCCAGCAGCCCGAACTCCGGGACATCTAATGAAAAACTGTTTTTT. Translated: CASSPNSGTSNEKLFF.

This chain links TRBV7-2 with TRBJ1-1; TRBD1 might be the D (5 bases). V dropped 4 bases and J dropped 3 bases, with 15 bases sitting between them. CDR1 and CDR2 from the germline V gene are SGHTA and FQGNSA. This CDR3 has 15 amino acids. The CDR3 DNA reads TGTGCCAGCAGCTCTCCTCCCTGGGGGTACACTGAAGCTTTCTTT. Its protein product is CASSSPPWGYTEAFF.